This TCR beta chain was captured by sequencing in a study of metastatic and nonmetastatic thyroid tumors. Study information: Comparative analysis of repertoires was undertaken across blood and tumor or nodule tissue obtained from malignant and benign thyroid patients.

With 1 base clipped from V and 2 bases from J, the junction kept 13 bases outside the gene matches. Germline CDR1 reads DFQATT; CDR2 reads SNEGSKA (reference sequence). The CDR3 is made up of 19 amino acids. TCRdb used MiXCR to call clones anew from the PCR reads. The data show tens of thousands of clones, 17% seen once. None of the patients had undergone any treatment ahead of thyroid surgery. This TCR was recovered from a female donor with papillary thyroid cancer or a benign thyroid nodule (not recorded which). Some clones in this sample may be carry-over from other donors' samples. Sequenced sample: blood. The rearrangement links TRBV20-1 to TRBJ2-3; TRBD1 matches at 12 bases. CDR3 residues: CSARVPGQGAVVVTDTQYF. CDR3 bases: TGCAGTGCTAGAGTCCCGGGACAGGGGGCCGTCGTAGTCACAGATACGCAGTATTTT.